Following are 12 T cell receptor beta chains from one sample sequenced in a study of blood T cell repertoires in COVID-19. Measured with immunoSEQ multiplex PCR; TCRdb has only the in-frame clones, and not every one. Among about 58,000 clones listed, over 75% were seen once. Sequencing was performed on peripheral blood. Every receptor here comes from a middle-aged man with active COVID-19.

The rearrangement uses TRBV27 and TRBJ2-1; 12 nucleotides line up with TRBD2. Looked up from germline, CDR1 is MNHEY and CDR2 is SMNVEV (reference sequence). The CDR3 has 16 residues. V gave up 4 bases and J gave up 6 bases; unmatched junction bases: 7. CDR3 in amino acids: CASSSSTSGSANEQFF. DNA of the CDR3: TGTGCCAGCAGTTCCTCGACTAGCGGGAGCGCCAATGAGCAGTTCTTC.

Only a few counts were recorded for this clone. The rearrangement joins TRBV5-6 to TRBJ1-1, with D possibly matching TRBD1 (5 bases). Per germline, CDR1 SGHDT and CDR2 YYEEEE. There are 12 residues in the CDR3. The V end was cut by 4 bases, the J end by 2 bases, with 6 bases between. This chain's CDR3 is CASSQGNTEAFF. For the CDR3, the DNA is TGTGCCAGCAGCCAGGGTAACACTGAAGCTTTCTTT.

The chain carries TRBV10-1 and TRBJ2-2; TRBD1 might be the D (5 bases). Germline CDR1 reads WNHNN; CDR2 reads SYGVQD (reference sequence). The CDR3 runs 13 residues. Trimming took 3 bases from V and 5 from J, leaving 7 bases between them. This chain's CDR3 is CASSDQGTGELFF. The CDR3 nucleotides read TGCGCCAGCAGTGACCAGGGAACCGGGGAGCTGTTTTTT.

The chain employs TRBV6-5 and TRBJ1-1; 10 nucleotides align to TRBD1. Unmatched junction bases numbered 4, after V lost 7 bases and J lost 5 bases. CDR3 size: 13 residues. Germline loops: CDR1 MNHEY, CDR2 SVGAGI. CDR3 coding DNA: TGTGCCAGCAAGACAGGGGGCCGTACTGAAGCTTTCTTT. Translated: CASKTGGRTEAFF.

This clone came up once. This sequence joins TRBV20-1 and TRBJ2-1; TRBD2 matches at 7 bases. The ends lost 3 bases at V and 4 bases at J; junction bases unmatched: 6. The CDR3 contains 14 residues. CDR1 is DFQATT, CDR2 SNEGSKA, per germline (reference sequence). The CDR3 reads CSASLTGGYNEQFF. Here the CDR3 DNA reads TGCAGTGCTAGTTTGACGGGAGGATACAATGAGCAGTTCTTC.

This sequence joins TRBV9 and TRBJ2-2, with 7 bases lining up with TRBD1. Per germline, CDR1 SGDLS and CDR2 YYNGEE. CDR3 length: 15 amino acids. Losses at the gene ends were 3 bases for V and 2 bases for J; bases not matched to a gene: 4. Written as DNA, the CDR3 is TGTGCCAGCAGCGATGACAGGGTAAACACCGGGGAGCTGTTTTTT. Translating gives CASSDDRVNTGELFF.

The chain has TRBV30 and TRBJ1-2; D not certain. Germline V gene lookup returns CDR1 GTSNPN and CDR2 SVGIG (reference sequence). The CDR3 consists of 13 residues. Deletions cut 0 bases from V and 7 bases from J, with 12 bases between. CDR3 in DNA: TGTGCCTGGAGTGTAGAGGGAATAAGTGGCTACACCTTC. It yields the protein CAWSVEGISGYTF. The complete variable domain, with remaining parts taken from reference TRBV30 and TRBJ1-2, reads SQTIHQWPATLVQPVGSPLSLECTVEGTSNPNLYWYRQAAGRGLQLLFYSVGIGQISSEVPQNLSASRPQDRQFILSSKKLLLSDSGFYLCAWSVEGISGYTFGSGTRLTVV.

The V and J genes are TRBV5-1 and TRBJ2-3; 9 bases are a match to TRBD1. Germline V gene lookup returns CDR1 SGHRS and CDR2 YFSETQ. V trimming: 1 base; J trimming: 4 bases; junction bases outside the gene matches: 10. The CDR3 has 17 residues. The CDR3 is CASSLSLGQGPADTQYF. The CDR3 region has the DNA TGCGCCAGCAGCTTGTCGTTGGGACAGGGTCCTGCAGATACGCAGTATTTT. Together with reference TRBV5-1 and TRBJ2-3, the CDR3 gives the full variable domain: KAGVTQTPRYLIKTRGQQVTLSCSPISGHRSVSWYQQTPGQGLQFLFEYFSETQRNKGNFPGRFSGRQFSNSRSEMNVSTLELGDSALYLCASSLSLGQGPADTQYFGPGTRLTVL.

The chain combines TRBV6-6 with TRBJ2-7; the D is unclear. Between the trimmed V and J ends, which lost 6 bases and 5 bases, there was a span of 11 bases. Germline CDR1 MNHNY, CDR2 SVGAGI (reference sequence). This CDR3 is built from 12 residues. CDR3 loop: CASSPGSDEQYF. The CDR3 region has the DNA TGTGCCAGCAGCCCCGGGTCGGACGAGCAGTACTTC.

The chain couples TRBV4-1 to TRBJ2-5; D is perhaps TRBD2 (7 bases). V lost 0 bases and J 5 bases, leaving 22 bases between the germline ends. CDR3 size: 18 residues. Germline V gene sequence: CDR1 MGHRA, CDR2 YSYEKL. CDR3 region: CASSQDSGLGRGGETQYF. The CDR3 DNA reads TGCGCCAGCAGCCAAGATAGCGGTTTGGGCAGGGGAGGGGAGACCCAGTACTTC.

The chain recombines TRBV29-1 with TRBJ1-5, with 7 bases matching TRBD1. Germline V gene lookup returns CDR1 SQVTM and CDR2 ANQGSEA. Trimming removed 7 bases from V and 4 bases from J; junction bases left unmatched: 4. This CDR3 is built from 12 residues. CDR3 sequence: CSDGTVNQPQHF. The CDR3 DNA reads as TGCAGCGATGGGACAGTAAATCAGCCCCAGCATTTT.

The chain recombines TRBV30 with TRBJ1-3, with a possible D match to TRBD1 (5 bases). CDR3 size: 15 residues. Per germline, CDR1 GTSNPN and CDR2 SVGIG (reference sequence). V was pared by 0 bases and J by 3 bases, with 12 bases between. The CDR3: CAWSVPGLGGNTIYF. The CDR3 DNA follows: TGTGCCTGGAGTGTCCCAGGGCTGGGTGGAAACACCATATATTTT.